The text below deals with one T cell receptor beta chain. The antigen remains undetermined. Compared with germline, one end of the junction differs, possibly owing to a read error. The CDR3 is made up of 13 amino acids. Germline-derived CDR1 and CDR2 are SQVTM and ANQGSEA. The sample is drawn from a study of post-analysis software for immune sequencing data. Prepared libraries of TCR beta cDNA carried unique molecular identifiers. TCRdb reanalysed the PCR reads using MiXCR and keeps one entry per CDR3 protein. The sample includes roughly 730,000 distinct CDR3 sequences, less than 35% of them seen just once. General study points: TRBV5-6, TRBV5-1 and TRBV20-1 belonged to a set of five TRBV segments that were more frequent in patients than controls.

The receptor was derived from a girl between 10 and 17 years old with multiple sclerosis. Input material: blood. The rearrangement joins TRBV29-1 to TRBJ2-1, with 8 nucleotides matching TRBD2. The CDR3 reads CSVRTSSHNEQFF. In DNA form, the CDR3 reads TGCAGCGTCCGGACTAGCTCCCACAATGAGCAGTTCTTC.